The clone carrying this T cell receptor beta chain has more than one count but fewer than ten. What it recognizes is unknown. Looked up from germline, CDR1 is SGHNT and CDR2 is YYREEE (reference sequence). The V and J ends lost 4 bases and 5 bases, in that order; junction bases with no gene match: 4. The CDR3 sequence is 14 residues long. With a J-beta primer mix and a sample-barcoded 5' primer, a second PCR ran about 7 to 12 cycles. Every molecule of cDNA carried a tag from a template-switch adaptor with 12 random nucleotides. TCRdb ran MiXCR on the 5' RACE reads and lists one entry per CDR3 protein. The repertoire includes over 550,000 distinct CDR3 sequences, under 30% of them detected once, and 15% to 18% sits in the top ten. The sample is drawn from a study of blood T cells in healthy people across ages. Broader study findings: Higher diversity, along with more naive CD4+ cells, distinguished long-lived donors from aged donors.

Sequenced input: blood. The source of this sequence is a woman older than 75 in good health. The gene calls are TRBV5-4 and TRBJ1-1; TRBD1 agrees at 11 bases. Written as DNA, the CDR3 is TGTGCCAGCAGCCCCCGGGACAGGGGGACTGAAGCTTTCTTT. As protein: CASSPRDRGTEAFF.